Detailed here is one T cell receptor beta chain. What it binds is not known. The PCR used 52 TRBV and 13 TRBJ primers. The data were produced by immunoSEQ multiplex PCR, yet TCRdb's version contains in-frame clones alone and is incomplete. The table shows 30,000 to 40,000 clones, with approximately 89% occurring only once. The sample belongs to a study of regulatory T cells. Notes on the study in general: In patients, unique TRB V-J pairs were restricted and V/J usage skewed, especially in Tregs. Hydrophobic residues at CDR3 positions 6 and 7 were enriched in conventional CD4+ T cells of CD3G-deficient patients.

V was pared by 6 bases and J by 0 bases, with 12 bases between. Germline V CDR1 and CDR2: MNHNS, SASEGT. The CDR3 has 15 residues. Sorting split CD4+ cells into CD25-high CD127-low Tregs and CD25-low CD127-high conventional T cells. Sequencing was performed on conventional CD4+ T cells sorted from blood. The receptor's source is a person aged 18 to 30 with CD3G deficiency. The J gene is TRBJ1-3, the V gene TRBV6-1; no firm D call. DNA of the CDR3: TGTGCCAGCAGGCCCGGGATAAGCTCTGGAAACACCATATATTTT. This translates into CASRPGISSGNTIYF.